Presented here are 22 T cell receptor beta chains from one specimen sequenced in a study of regulatory T cells in long-lasting Graves disease. Arm-PCR of CDR3 regions and iRepertoire HTBI primers were used to build TCR beta libraries. A single record per CDR3 protein comes from TCRdb applying MiXCR to the multiplex PCR reads. The data contain more than 350,000 distinct CDR3 sequences, roughly 21% of them singletons. Time point described: persistent/refractory GD, antithyroid drugs over 5 years with positive TRAb. Following extraction of RNA from PBMCs, that RNA was used to make the TCR library. The material sequenced was peripheral blood mononuclear cells (PBMCs), taken when the disease was refractory, from a patient treated with antithyroid drugs. The receptors derive from a female donor with Graves disease.

This clonotype was counted many times. The V gene is TRBV11-2, the J gene TRBJ2-3; 13 bases map to TRBD2. Losses at the gene ends were 5 bases for V and 4 bases for J; bases not matched to a gene: 3. The CDR3 runs to 15 residues. From germline, CDR1 is SGHAT and CDR2 FQNNGV. CDR3 loop: CASSTSGRAPDTQYF. The CDR3 coding sequence is TGTGCCAGCAGCACTAGCGGGAGGGCCCCAGATACGCAGTATTTT.

This clonotype has more than one count but fewer than ten. The chain employs TRBV7-2 and TRBJ1-4; 8 bases agree with TRBD1. The CDR3 is 14 residues long. The V segment lost 5 bases and the J segment 8 bases; nucleotides outside the gene matches: 7. Germline V gene data show CDR1 as SGHTA and CDR2 as FQGNSA. The CDR3 DNA follows: TGTGCCAGCAGCCCCGGACAGGGTTGGGAAAAACTGTTTTTT. Residues: CASSPGQGWEKLFF.

This clonotype was observed at least ten times. This chain links TRBV30 with TRBJ1-4; 7 bases are a match to TRBD1. This CDR3 is 15 amino acids long. With 3 bases clipped from V and 0 bases from J, the junction kept 4 bases outside the gene matches. Germline V gene lookup returns CDR1 GTSNPN and CDR2 SVGIG (reference sequence). The CDR3 loop reads CAWRQGTSTNEKLFF. The CDR3, as DNA: TGTGCCTGGAGACAGGGGACTTCAACTAATGAAAAACTGTTTTTT.

In its sample, this clonotype was seen many times. The rearrangement links TRBV20-1 to TRBJ2-7, with D perhaps being TRBD1 or TRBD2 (5 bases each). The germline V and J ends were trimmed by 0 bases and 4 bases, with 16 bases remaining between them. CDR3 length: 15 amino acids. Germline lookup yields CDR1 DFQATT and CDR2 SNEGSKA (reference sequence). The CDR3 DNA follows: TGCAGTGCTAGAGAGTTGGGGTATGGGGGTTACGAGCAGTACTTC. It translates to CSARELGYGGYEQYF.

As to this clonotype: This may arise from a read error, as a much more abundant clone is one base away. The DNA of the CDR3 is TGTGCCAGCAGCAAAGACCCCGACGGAACTGGCAATCAGCCCCAGCATTTT. Amino acid sequence: CASSKDPDGTGNQPQHF. V and J are TRBV11-3 and TRBJ1-5; no clear D. CDR1 and CDR2 from the germline V gene are SGHNT and YENEEA. CDR3 length: 17 amino acids. The germline V and J ends were trimmed by 5 bases and 2 bases, with 19 bases remaining between them. The complete variable domain, with remaining parts taken from reference TRBV11-3 and TRBJ1-5, reads EAGVVQSPRYKIIEKKQPVAFWCNPISGHNTLYWYLQNLGQGPELLIRYENEEAVDDSQLPKDRFSAERLKGVDSTLKIQPAELGDSAVYLCASSKDPDGTGNQPQHFGDGTRLSIL.

This clonotype occurred many times. The J gene is TRBJ1-5, the V gene TRBV28; possible D gene TRBD1, 5 bases. Germline assignment: CDR1 MDHEN and CDR2 SYDVKM. This CDR3 comprises 14 residues. Trimming took off 6 bases at V and 8 bases at J, with 17 bases between the two ends. CDR3 residues: CASSSRGYWKPQHF. For the CDR3, the DNA is TGTGCCAGCAGCAGTCGGGGCTATTGGAAGCCCCAGCATTTT.

This clonotype was picked up a small number of times. This chain connects TRBV5-1 to TRBJ1-3; tentatively, D is TRBD1 (6 bases). The germline V gene encodes CDR1 SGHRS and CDR2 YFSETQ. CDR3 size: 17 residues. Trimming removed 2 bases at V and 0 bases at J, with 15 bases between. The CDR3 here is CASSFSGGASSGNTIYF. The CDR3 DNA follows: TGCGCCAGCAGCTTCTCCGGGGGGGCGAGCTCTGGAAACACCATATATTTT.

This clonotype was seen ten or more times. The V and J genes are TRBV2 and TRBJ1-5; 7 bases map to TRBD1. V was pared by 2 bases and J by 6 bases, with 7 bases of the junction left unmatched. CDR1 and CDR2 (germline): SNHLY, FYNNEI. The CDR3 loop spans 15 amino acids. The CDR3 spells CASSEYQGEAQPQHF. CDR3 coding DNA: TGTGCCAGCAGTGAATACCAGGGGGAGGCTCAGCCCCAGCATTTT.

CDR3 sequence reads: CASSLLYTDTQYF. The CDR3 DNA follows: TGTGCCAGCAGTCTCCTGTACACAGATACGCAGTATTTT. The V call is TRBV28, the J call TRBJ2-3; no definite D call. CDR1 MDHEN and CDR2 SYDVKM come from the germline V gene. This CDR3 is 13 amino acids long. Deletions cut 5 bases from V and 2 bases from J, with 8 bases between.

This clonotype appeared many times. V is TRBV7-2 and J is TRBJ1-1, with D maybe TRBD1 (6 bases). This CDR3 has 15 amino acids. Germline V CDR1 and CDR2: SGHTA, FQGNSA. The germline V and J ends were trimmed by 2 bases and 4 bases, with 14 bases remaining between them. CDR3: CASSLKGGSITEAFF. CDR3 coding DNA: TGTGCCAGCAGCTTAAAGGGGGGCAGTATCACTGAAGCTTTCTTT.

The table lists this clonotype with many counts. The chain links TRBV28 to TRBJ1-2; 7 bases line up with TRBD1. The V gene end was trimmed by 2 bases and the J gene end by 3 bases; junction bases not matched to a gene: 9. The length of the CDR3 is 16 residues. Looked up from germline, CDR1 is MDHEN and CDR2 is SYDVKM. CDR3 bases: TGTGCCAGCAGTTTAGGTCGCGCAGGGGGGGACTATGGCTACACCTTC. This encodes CASSLGRAGGDYGYTF.

This clonotype was observed many times. This rearrangement joins TRBV20-1 to TRBJ2-7, with 11 positions matching TRBD1. CDR1 is DFQATT and CDR2 is SNEGSKA in the germline V gene (reference sequence). The CDR3 is 14 residues long. With 6 bases clipped from V and 3 bases from J, the junction kept 7 bases outside the gene matches. In nucleotides, the CDR3 is TGCAGTGCGACCGGGACAGGGGGAGACTACGAGCAGTACTTC. This codes for CSATGTGGDYEQYF.

In nucleotides, the CDR3 is TGTGCCAGCAGCCTCGTTCCGGGTGGGGAGCAGTACTTC. The encoded protein is CASSLVPGGEQYF. The rearrangement links TRBV3-1 to TRBJ2-7; D gene uncertain. CDR3 length: 13 amino acids. The V end lost 4 bases, the J end lost 7 bases, and 14 bases lay between the germline ends. Germline loops: CDR1 LGHDT, CDR2 YNNKEL (reference sequence).

As regards this clonotype: A much larger clone differs by one base, so this may be a read error. This chain joins TRBV3-1 and TRBJ1-4; D call uncertain. V lost 4 bases and J lost 7, with 7 bases in between. Germline-derived CDR1 and CDR2 are LGHDT and YNNKEL (reference sequence). CDR3 length equals 12 residues. The CDR3 DNA follows: TGTGCCAGCAGCCCCCGGAGTGAAAAACTGTTTTTT. As protein: CASSPRSEKLFF.

Ten or more counts support this clonotype. This chain joins TRBV12-3 or TRBV12-4 and TRBJ2-2; D may be TRBD2 (6 bases). CDR3 size: 16 residues. Trimming took off 6 bases at V and 7 bases at J, with 21 bases between the two ends. In DNA form, the CDR3 reads TGTGCCAGCAGCCAATGGAGGGCCGCGTCTGGCGGGGAGCTGTTTTTT. This translates into CASSQWRAASGGELFF.

The chain couples TRBV20-1 to TRBJ2-7, with D tentatively TRBD1 or TRBD2 (5 bases each). CDR1 DFQATT and CDR2 SNEGSKA come from the germline V gene (reference sequence). V dropped 6 bases and J dropped 2 bases, with 14 bases sitting between them. CDR3 length: 13 amino acids. CDR3 in amino acids: CSAKRDGTYEQYF. Written as DNA, the CDR3 is TGCAGTGCAAAGAGGGACGGAACCTACGAGCAGTACTTC.

This clonotype has a count of ten or more. This chain joins TRBV2 and TRBJ2-5, with TRBD2 matching 12 bases. The CDR3 spans 13 residues. The germline V gene has CDR1 SNHLY and CDR2 FYNNEI. The V gene end was trimmed by 7 bases and the J gene end by 5 bases; junction bases not matched to a gene: 2. The CDR3 sequence: CASKGLAGETQYF. As DNA, the CDR3 is TGTGCCAGCAAGGGACTAGCGGGTGAGACCCAGTACTTC.

This clonotype showed up many times. The chain carries TRBV5-1 and TRBJ1-5; D gene unclear. This CDR3 has 10 residues. The germline V gene has CDR1 SGHRS and CDR2 YFSETQ. V lost 7 bases to trimming and J lost 5 bases, with 4 bases between them. DNA of the CDR3: TGCGCCAGCGTCTATCAGCCCCAGCATTTT. Its translation: CASVYQPQHF.

The chain is built from TRBV12-3 or TRBV12-4 and TRBJ2-7; TRBD1 might be the D (5 bases). Judging by the DNA end, TRBJ2-1 fits better; the J call may be wrong. CDR3 length: 16 amino acids. CDR3 region: CASSLDSGHSKPEQFF. CDR3 bases: TGTGCCAGCAGTTTAGATTCAGGACACAGTAAGCCCGAGCAGTTCTTC.

The chain carries TRBV18 and TRBJ1-2, with TRBD1 as a possible D gene (6 bases). Germline assignment: CDR1 KGHSH and CDR2 LQKENI. CDR3 length equals 13 residues. V was clipped by 3 bases and J by 8 bases, with 13 bases between them. The CDR3 DNA is TGTGCCAGCTCACCCCAGGGGAGTGGCGGCTACACCTTC. Its translation is CASSPQGSGGYTF.

This clonotype occurred a few times. V usage is TRBV19 and J usage is TRBJ2-2; 14 nucleotides align to TRBD2. CDR3 length: 18 residues. Germline V lookup: CDR1 LNHDA, CDR2 SQIVND (reference sequence). V shed 5 bases and J 5 bases; nucleotides not matched to a gene: 10. The CDR3 here is CASSSPPGLAGVTGELFF. CDR3 DNA sequence: TGTGCCAGTAGTTCTCCCCCGGGACTAGCGGGAGTTACCGGGGAGCTGTTTTTT.

The count of this clonotype is one. The rearrangement uses TRBV27 and TRBJ2-7; D gene ambiguous. Per germline, CDR1 MNHEY and CDR2 SMNVEV (reference sequence). Trimming shortened V by 6 bases and J by 2 bases, and 14 bases separated the two germline ends. CDR3 size: 14 residues. The CDR3 DNA sequence: TGTGCCAGCAGCCGGTCGGTTGGTACCTACGAGCAGTACTTC. Protein: CASSRSVGTYEQYF.